Here is one T cell receptor (beta chain) with its context. Its antigen is undetermined. This entry is derived from a study of cytomegalovirus exposure and HLA in healthy donors. Overall study: A later analysis reported the roughly 130 validation repertoires used the same platform as the 550 to 700 first-cohort repertoires. Study observations and caveats: Subsequent analysis revealed that first-cohort TCR clusters tended to co-occur in the 90 to 150 validation repertoires. Whilst most TCR sequences proved rare, a subset of public TCRs occurred across many donors. It was 164 TCR beta chains that were listed as cytomegalovirus-associated.

Data came from immunoSEQ multiplex PCR; TCRdb stores just in-frame clones and leaves some out. The sample yields 130,000 to 150,000 clones, approximately 86% seen once. The TCR originated in a man aged 18 to 30 in good health and CMV-seropositive. Sequencing was performed on PBMCs.

CDR3 nucleotide sequence: TGTGCCAGTAGCCACGGACTATTTGAGCAGTTCTTC. Translated: CASSHGLFEQFF. V usage is TRBV19 and J usage is TRBJ2-1; D may be TRBD2 (6 bases). The CDR3 has 12 residues. V was shortened by 6 bases and J by 9 bases, with 12 bases between the two germline ends. The germline CDR1 and CDR2 sequences are LNHDA and SQIVND (reference sequence).